This is a list of T cell receptor beta chains from one sample in a study of glioma-infiltrating T cells after dendritic cell vaccination. The protocol was immunoSEQ multiplex PCR, while the TCRdb copy is restricted to in-frame clones and leaves out a portion. The sample records tens of thousands of clones, 86% being singletons. The material sequenced was blood, taken before dendritic cell vaccination. The receptors come from a human donor with glioblastoma. CDR3s include the opening cysteine and the closing phenylalanine or tryptophan. A D gene is named only where the DNA matches it firmly. Where a row states a size, it is once, few, many or the class of an expanded clone; other rows omit it.

j_call clone_size d_call v_call cdr3_nt cdr3_aa
TRBJ1-1 . . TRBV29-1 TGCAGCGTCGCAGTGAACACTGAAGCTTTCTTT CSVAVNTEAFF
TRBJ1-4 . . TRBV5-6 TGTGCCAGCAGCCGACGGACAGCTACTAATGAAAAACTGTTTTTT CASSRRTATNEKLFF
TRBJ2-5 once TRBD2 TRBV6-5 TGTGCCAGCAGTTACGGGGCGGGAGGGCAAGAGACCCAGTACTTC CASSYGAGGQETQYF
TRBJ2-3 . TRBD2 TRBV9 TGTGCCAGCAGCGTAGGGCTAGCGGGGGTGGATACGCAGTATTTT CASSVGLAGVDTQYF
TRBJ2-5 once . TRBV30 TGTGCCTGGAGAGGGGATTTGGGGCTAGATACCCAGTACTTC CAWRGDLGLDTQYF
TRBJ2-1 . TRBD2 TRBV19 TGTGCCAGTAGTATAGGCGGGAGTGGGTACAATGAGCAGTTCTTC CASSIGGSGYNEQFF
TRBJ2-7 . TRBD1 TRBV7-8 TGTGCCAGCAGCTTAGCCCCGGGACAGATAACCTACGAGCAGTACTTC CASSLAPGQITYEQYF
TRBJ1-1 . TRBD1 TRBV29-1 TGCAGCGTTGAAGGACGACAGGGGAGCACTGAAGCTTTCTTT CSVEGRQGSTEAFF
TRBJ2-7 . TRBD1 TRBV11-2 TGTGCCAGCAGCGGGACCGGGACAGGGCCCTACGAGCAGTACTTC CASSGTGTGPYEQYF
TRBJ2-2 . . TRBV7-2 TGTGCCAGCAGCTTAGCTAGCGGTCTTTCCACCGGGGAGCTGTTTTTT CASSLASGLSTGELFF
TRBJ1-2 few TRBD1 TRBV6-5 TGTGCCAGCAGTAGGCAACAGGGGGCAAGCTATGGCTACACCTTC CASSRQQGASYGYTF
TRBJ1-6 . TRBD1 TRBV6-5 TGTGCCAGCAGTTACTCGGGGGAACAGGGGGTTTCACCCCTCCACTTT CASSYSGEQGVSPLHF
TRBJ2-2 . TRBD2 TRBV5-1 TGCGCCAGCAGCTTGCCCCCTAGCGGGAGTTCGACCGGGGAGCTGTTTTTT CASSLPPSGSSTGELFF
TRBJ1-2 . TRBD1 TRBV18 TGTGCCAGCTCACCATATTCTGGGACAGGGGCTGATCTGGGATATGGCTACACCTTC CASSPYSGTGADLGYGYTF
TRBJ2-5 . . TRBV18 TGTGCCAGCTCACTGGGACACGGAGAGACCCAGTACTTC CASSLGHGETQYF
TRBJ1-1 . . TRBV18 TGTGCCAGCTCACCAATTGAGGGTCTCACTGAAGCTTTCTTT CASSPIEGLTEAFF
TRBJ1-3 few . TRBV6-6 TGTGCCAGCATAAAAGACACCAACTCTGGAAACACCATATATTTT CASIKDTNSGNTIYF
TRBJ2-3 . TRBD2 TRBV11-3 TGTGCCAGCAGCTTAGGGGATGCGGCGGGAGGGCCGGGTAGCACAGATACGCAGTATTTT CASSLGDAAGGPGSTDTQYF
TRBJ2-7 . TRBD1 TRBV6-1 TGTGCCAGCATTAGGACAGGGCTCACCTACGAGCAGTACTTC CASIRTGLTYEQYF
TRBJ1-1 . . TRBV7-3 TGTGCCAGCAGCCCAAAAAACAGGGATGGAGAAGCTTTCTTT CASSPKNRDGEAFF
TRBJ2-7 . TRBD1 TRBV23-1 TGCGCCAGCAGTCACCGCCGGGACAGGGTACACGAGCAGTACTTC CASSHRRDRVHEQYF
TRBJ2-1 . TRBD2 TRBV28 TGTGCCAGCAGACTCCCTAGCGGAGGTACCTACAATGAGCAGTTCTTC CASRLPSGGTYNEQFF
TRBJ2-1 . TRBD2 TRBV19 TGTGCCAGTAGCCTCGGACTAGCGGGAATGAATGAGCAGTTCTTC CASSLGLAGMNEQFF
TRBJ2-5 . . TRBV5-1 TGCGCCAGCAGCTTGGTGCAGGGGTCCGGCCAAGAGACCCAGTACTTC CASSLVQGSGQETQYF
TRBJ2-7 . TRBD1 TRBV13 TGTGCCAGCAGCTCGCGGGACAGGGGCTCCTACGAGCAGTACTTC CASSSRDRGSYEQYF
TRBJ2-2 . TRBD2 TRBV30 TGTGCCTGGACATCCGGACTAGCGGGAGTTATCGGGGAGCTGTTTTTT CAWTSGLAGVIGELFF
TRBJ2-1 . . TRBV5-1 TGCGCCAGCAGCTTGGATCTTGGAGTTTACAATGAGCAGTTCTTC CASSLDLGVYNEQFF
TRBJ2-1 . TRBD2 TRBV13 TGTGCCAGCAGTAGTAGCGGGAGCTGGCTCTACAATGAGCAGTTCTTC CASSSSGSWLYNEQFF
TRBJ2-3 . . TRBV4-3 TGCGCCAGCAGCCAAGATGTCTACGGGGGAGATACGCAGTATTTT CASSQDVYGGDTQYF